Following are 2 T cell receptor beta chains from one sample sequenced in a study of regulatory T cells in long-lasting Graves disease. Arm-PCR of CDR3 regions and iRepertoire HTBI primers were used to build TCR beta libraries. TCRdb reprocessed the multiplex PCR reads with MiXCR, giving one entry per CDR3 protein. The table lists 350,000 to 450,000 distinct CDR3 sequences, approximately 16% of them singletons. Time point indicated: newly diagnosed GD, antithyroid drugs for less than 3 months. From PBMCs, RNA was extracted and then used to make the TCR library. These records were also assigned to another study, of T cells in Graves' hyperthyroidism and ophthalmopathy.

The sequencing here drew on peripheral blood mononuclear cells (PBMCs), taken at new diagnosis, from a patient treated with antithyroid drugs. These receptors all come from a woman in her 40s with Graves disease.

The V call is TRBV19, the J call TRBJ1-4; 9 bases are shared with TRBD1. CDR3 size: 15 residues. Per the germline V gene, CDR1 is LNHDA and CDR2 is SQIVND (reference sequence). V lost 4 bases to trimming and J lost 7 bases; unmatched junction nucleotides: 7. CDR3 residues: CASSTQQGAGEKLFF. DNA for the CDR3: TGTGCCAGTAGTACGCAACAGGGGGCCGGTGAAAAACTGTTTTTT.

Many counts were recorded for this clonotype. J is TRBJ2-7 and V is TRBV6-5; TRBD2 agrees at 7 bases. J gave up 4 bases and V 4 bases, and 13 bases lay outside the gene matches. This CDR3 comprises 16 residues. Per germline, CDR1 MNHEY and CDR2 SVGAGI. CDR3 in DNA: TGTGCCAGCAGTTCGGGCGGACTAGTAGGAAATTACGAGCAGTACTTC. Translation: CASSSGGLVGNYEQYF.